Many counts were recorded for the clone carrying this T cell receptor beta chain. One end of the junction is discordant with germline, which a read error may explain. An expansion of CD8+CD57+ cells by flow cytometry had been shown in patients chosen for sequencing. This specimen comes from a study of CD8+CD57+ T cells in acquired aplastic anemia. Genomic DNA constituted the template upon which TCR beta VDJ and CDR3 profiling was performed. TCRdb independently ran MiXCR on the reads; one entry per CDR3 protein. This table holds hundreds of thousands of distinct CDR3 sequences, roughly 34% found once. There are 14 residues in the CDR3. Germline CDR1 and CDR2: SSHAT and FNYEAQ (reference sequence).

The sequencing input was sorted CD4+, CD8+, or CD8+CD57+ T cells (not recorded which) from PBMCs. This receptor was obtained from a human donor with aplastic anemia. The chain is built from TRBV7-7 and TRBJ2-1; D is possibly TRBD1 or TRBD2 (5 bases each). CDR3 loop: CASSPGTAYNEQFF. Here the CDR3 DNA reads TGTGCTAGCAGCCCTGGGACGGCTTACAATGAGCAGTTCTTC.